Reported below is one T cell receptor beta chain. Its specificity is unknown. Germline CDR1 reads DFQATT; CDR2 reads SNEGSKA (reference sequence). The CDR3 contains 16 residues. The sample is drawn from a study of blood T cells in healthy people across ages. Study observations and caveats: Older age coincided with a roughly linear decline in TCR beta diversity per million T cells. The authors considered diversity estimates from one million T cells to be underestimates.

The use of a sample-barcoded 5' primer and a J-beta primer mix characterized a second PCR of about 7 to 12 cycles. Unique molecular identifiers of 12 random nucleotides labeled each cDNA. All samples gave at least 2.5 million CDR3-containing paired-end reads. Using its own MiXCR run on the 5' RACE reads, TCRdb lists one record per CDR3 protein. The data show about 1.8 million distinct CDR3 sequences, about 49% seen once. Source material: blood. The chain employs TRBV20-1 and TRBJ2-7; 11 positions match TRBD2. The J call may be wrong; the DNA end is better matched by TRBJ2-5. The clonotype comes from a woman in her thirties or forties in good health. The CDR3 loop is CSARDPSGGQMETQYF. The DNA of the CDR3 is TGCAGTGCTAGAGACCCTAGCGGGGGGCAGATGGAGACCCAGTACTTC.